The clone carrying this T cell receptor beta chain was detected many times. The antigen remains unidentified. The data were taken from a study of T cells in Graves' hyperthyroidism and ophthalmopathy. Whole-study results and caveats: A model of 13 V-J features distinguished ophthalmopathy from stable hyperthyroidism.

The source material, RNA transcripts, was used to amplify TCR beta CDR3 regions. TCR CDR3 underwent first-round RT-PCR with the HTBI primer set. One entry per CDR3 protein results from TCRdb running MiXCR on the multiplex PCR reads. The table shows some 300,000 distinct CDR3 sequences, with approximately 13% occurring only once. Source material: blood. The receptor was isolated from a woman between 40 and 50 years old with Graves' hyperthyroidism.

The CDR3 DNA sequence: TGTGCCAGCACCCGGACAGTGAACACTGAAGCTTTCTTT. It encodes CASTRTVNTEAFF. The V and J genes are TRBV11-3 and TRBJ1-1; possible D gene TRBD1, 6 bases. V dropped 7 bases and J dropped 0 bases, with 9 bases sitting between them. Germline CDR1 reads SGHNT; CDR2 reads YENEEA. The CDR3 contains 13 residues. Supplemented by reference TRBV11-3 and TRBJ1-1, the full variable domain reads EAGVVQSPRYKIIEKKQPVAFWCNPISGHNTLYWYLQNLGQGPELLIRYENEEAVDDSQLPKDRFSAERLKGVDSTLKIQPAELGDSAVYLCASTRTVNTEAFFGQGTRLTVV.